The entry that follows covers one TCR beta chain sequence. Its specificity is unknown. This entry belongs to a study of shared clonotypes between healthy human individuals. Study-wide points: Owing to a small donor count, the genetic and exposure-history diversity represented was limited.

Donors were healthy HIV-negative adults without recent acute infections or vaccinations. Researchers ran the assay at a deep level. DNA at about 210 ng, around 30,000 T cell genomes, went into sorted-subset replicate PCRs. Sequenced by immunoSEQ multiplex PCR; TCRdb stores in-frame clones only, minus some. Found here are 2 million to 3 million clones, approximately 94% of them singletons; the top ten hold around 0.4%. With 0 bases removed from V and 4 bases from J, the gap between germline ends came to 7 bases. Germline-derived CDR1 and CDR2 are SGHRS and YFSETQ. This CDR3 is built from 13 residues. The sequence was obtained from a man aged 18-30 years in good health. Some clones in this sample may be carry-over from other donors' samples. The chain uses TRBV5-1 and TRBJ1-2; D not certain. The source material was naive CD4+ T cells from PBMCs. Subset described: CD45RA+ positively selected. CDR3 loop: CASSLGPAYGYTF. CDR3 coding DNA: TGCGCCAGCAGCTTGGGCCCGGCCTATGGCTACACCTTC. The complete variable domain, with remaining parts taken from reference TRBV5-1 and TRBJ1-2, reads KAGVTQTPRYLIKTRGQQVTLSCSPISGHRSVSWYQQTPGQGLQFLFEYFSETQRNKGNFPGRFSGRQFSNSRSEMNVSTLELGDSALYLCASSLGPAYGYTFGSGTRLTVV.